The present T cell receptor (beta chain) was sequenced within a study of molecular identifiers for immune sequencing clone quantification. The CDR3 extends over 13 amino acids. Trimming took 4 bases from V and 7 from J, leaving 12 bases between them. The germline V gene encodes CDR1 SGDLS and CDR2 YYNGEE. TCRdb re-derived calls from the PCR reads in MiXCR, one entry per CDR3 protein. This table holds approximately 63,000 distinct CDR3 sequences, around a fifth found once. In this sample, this clonotype turned up a few times. The chain is built from TRBV9 and TRBJ2-1; D unclear. The sample taken for sequencing was naive CD8+ T cells from blood, with Jurkat cell RNA spiked in. Subset in this sample: FACS-sorted CD8+CD4-CCR7+CD45RA+ naive T cells. The origin of this receptor is a human donor in good health. Some libraries in this study had Jurkat cell RNA spiked in. CDR3 loop: CASSSLPSNEQFF. DNA of the CDR3: TGTGCCAGCAGCTCCTTGCCCTCGAATGAGCAGTTCTTC.